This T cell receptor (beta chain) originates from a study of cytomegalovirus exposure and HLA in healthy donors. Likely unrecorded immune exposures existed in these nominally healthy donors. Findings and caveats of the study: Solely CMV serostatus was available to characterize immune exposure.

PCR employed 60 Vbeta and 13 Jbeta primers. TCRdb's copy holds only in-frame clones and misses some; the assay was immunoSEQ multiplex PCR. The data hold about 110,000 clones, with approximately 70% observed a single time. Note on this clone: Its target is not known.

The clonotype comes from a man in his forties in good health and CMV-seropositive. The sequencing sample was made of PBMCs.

Written as DNA, the CDR3 is TGCGCCAGCAGCCAAGTCGGGGGGAGTCAAACTAACTATGGCTACACCTTC. Translating it yields CASSQVGGSQTNYGYTF. The chain employs TRBV4-1 and TRBJ1-2; a possible D gene is TRBD1 (5 bases). Germline V gene sequence: CDR1 MGHRA, CDR2 YSYEKL. The V gene lost 1 base and the J gene lost 0 bases, with 15 bases spanning the gap. The CDR3 is made up of 17 amino acids.